These 4 T cell receptor beta chains were sequenced from one sample in a study of T cell responses to AZD1222 COVID-19 vaccine. Sequencing was performed with immunoSEQ multiplex PCR; in TCRdb, only in-frame clones are kept and a portion is missing. The sample holds 65,000 to 70,000 clones; approximately 80% are singletons and the top ten take roughly 12%. Sequenced material: peripheral blood, taken on day 0 of AZD1222 vaccination. The source of these receptors is an adult in good health.

The chain has TRBV9 and TRBJ2-3; D is possibly TRBD2 (6 bases). V was cut by 3 bases and J by 1 base, with 12 bases left in between. The V gene's germline CDR1 is SGDLS and CDR2 YYNGEE. The CDR3 has 15 amino acids. The CDR3 sequence: CASSAEGSRTDTQYF. The DNA for the CDR3 is TGTGCCAGCAGCGCGGAGGGGTCACGCACAGATACGCAGTATTTT.

The chain links TRBV7-2 to TRBJ2-1; D is tentatively TRBD1 or TRBD2 (5 bases each). This CDR3 spans 14 amino acids. Trimming took off 0 bases at V and 5 bases at J, with 8 bases between the two ends. Germline CDR1 SGHTA, CDR2 FQGNSA. The CDR3 region has the DNA TGTGCCAGCAGCTTAGCCAGGGAGAACAATGAGCAGTTCTTC. Translation: CASSLARENNEQFF.

V is TRBV7-2 and J is TRBJ2-2; D may be TRBD1 or TRBD2 (5 bases each). CDR1 SGHTA and CDR2 FQGNSA come from the germline V gene. V gave up 2 bases and J gave up 9 bases, with 19 bases separating them. This CDR3 contains 16 residues. DNA of the CDR3: TGTGCCAGCAGCTTACCCCTGGGACCTAGTTTCAGGGAGCTGTTTTTT. This codes for CASSLPLGPSFRELFF.

The chain links TRBV5-6 to TRBJ1-3; no reliable D call. The CDR3 length is 14 residues. The ends were cut back, 4 bases at V and 0 bases at J, with 8 bases in the middle. Germline CDR1 is SGHDT and CDR2 is YYEEEE. In nucleotides, the CDR3 is TGTGCCAGCAGCCTACTATTCTCTGGAAACACCATATATTTT. It translates to CASSLLFSGNTIYF.